Sequencing of this T cell receptor (beta chain) was carried out in a study of shared clonotypes between healthy human individuals (dated by TCRdb to about 2020). Looking at the study overall: Three men and a couple of women, aged 18 to 49 years, made up the cohort. Per donor, three plates each were used for CD4 naive and CD4 memory, two for CD8 naive, and one for CD8 memory. Blood TCR repertoires of five healthy adults were deeply sequenced to estimate repertoire size and the extent of clonotype sharing between individuals. To increase sequencing depth and limit assay-specific biases, TCR repertoire library preparation and sequencing were carried out by different laboratories using diverse techniques. Per donor, leukapheresis produced somewhere between about 0.9 and 9 billion PBMCs. Results and caveats for the whole study, not just this receptor: Approximately 5% of naive CD4, 3.5% of naive CD8, 2.3% of memory CD4, and 0.35% to 0.4% of memory CD8 clonotypes were shared across a few donors. Incomplete sequencing was indicated by rarefaction of sorted-subset datasets, despite the large sequencing depth. Only blood was sampled, and tissue TCR repertoires likely differ from those in blood. Larger estimated clonotype richness was generally found for naive subsets than for memory subsets. Compared with non-shared clonotypes, clonotypes shared by all four sorted-subset donors had higher generation probabilities. Because the study included a small number of donors, the genetic and exposure-history diversity represented was limited. Pairwise subsampling indicated that sequencing depth was expected to affect the degree of clonotype sharing among donors.

A distance of 9 bases separates the germline ends of V and J, which lose 7 bases and 3 bases respectively. Including cysteine and phenylalanine, the CDR3 has 11 amino acids. Kept here is only the CDR3 DNA, which spans 33 bases and is read in frame from base 1. The germline V gene yields SQVTM for CDR1 and ANQGSEA for CDR2. As to this clone: Its antigen is unknown. Qualities for individual bases were not recorded, and no much larger clone is one base off. This same CDR3 is encoded by further DNA sequences in the sample.

Using the deep immunoSEQ assay, multiplex PCR amplified TCR CDR3 regions from genomic DNA. Extracted genomic DNA from each cell subset was distributed evenly across all wells of several immunoSEQ 96-well plates, and each plate was treated as a replicate. Each replicate PCR for sorted subsets received 150 to 250 ng genomic DNA, equal to 30,000 or so T cell genomes. Purified libraries were quantified with a Qubit 3.0 fluorometer, sized on a Bioanalyzer 2100, and re-quantified with the KAPA Library Quantification kit. Each immunoSEQ 96-well plate was sequenced on its own single-read 150-cycle Illumina NextSeq 550 flow cell. Regarding the original processing steps: Because only junctional sequences without quality scores were contained in the immunoSEQ output, filtering matching that applied to full-length reads could not be performed. To assign V/J genes and CDR3, sequences were annotated using PyIR, a Python wrapper for IgBLAST v1.9, with IMGT germline references. Reads with weak V/J assignments (E-value above 1e-6), missing CDR3, stop codons, out-of-frame junctions, or ambiguous translated residues were removed. V3J clonotypes were defined by identical inferred V gene, J gene, and CDR3 amino acid sequence. The percentage overlap between two repertoires was calculated by dividing the number of shared unique clonotypes by the size of the smaller repertoire. RTK rarefaction, the Chao1 estimator, and Recon v2.1 estimates of unobserved clonotypes were used to assess repertoire richness. For all TCRbeta clonotypes obtained by the gDNA method from a few donors, generation probabilities were computed with OLGA. TCRdb's version of the immuneACCESS table is confined to in-frame rearrangements and falls short of the full clone set. An unresolved V gene accounts for under half of the shortfall where checked; the remainder is of unknown origin. Clone size and V and J calls were adopted from that table, with D and trimming inferred from the DNA. The sample table shows about 2 million clones, and less than 95% are seen once. 0.85% to 1.3% of the sample is taken by the ten largest.

CD8 naive samples consisted of CD45RO-negative cells that were positively selected for CCR7, yielding a CD45RA+CCR7+ population without TemRA cells. Donors were healthy HIV-negative adults with no recently reported acute infections or vaccinations. Every donor was a Caucasian adult residing in Nashville, Tennessee, USA. Blood was obtained by leukapheresis, after which PBMCs were separated by Ficoll-Histopaque density gradient centrifugation and cryopreserved in liquid nitrogen vapor phase. Analytical flow cytometry was used to check the purity and quantity of every magnetically sorted T cell population. Genomic DNA was isolated from every sorted fraction and measured by UV absorbance on a Nanodrop 2000c.

This TCR came from a man younger than 35 in good health. The chain is made from TRBV29-1 and TRBJ1-2; perhaps TRBD1 is the D gene, with 5 bases matching. The sample consisted of naive CD8+ T cells sorted from blood. This specimen's cell subset or site label, interpreted: CD45RA+CCR7+. The CDR3 protein sequence reads: CSGGTDYGYTF. The sequenced DNA is TGCAGCGGCGGGACGGACTATGGCTACACCTTC. With the rest looked up from the reference TRBV29-1 and TRBJ1-2 genes rather than sequenced, the full variable domain is SAVISQKPSRDICQRGTSLTIQCQVDSQVTMMFWYRQQPGQSLTLIATANQGSEATYESGFVIDKFPISRPNLTFSTLTVSNMSPEDSSIYLCSGGTDYGYTFGSGTRLTVV.